Shown below are 24 T cell receptor beta chains from a single sample sequenced in a study of vaccination effects on CD4 cells after COVID-19. No antigen has been identified for these receptors. Once cultured for 10 days, the cells underwent separation to obtain CD4+ T cells. Participants received two doses of either the BNT162b2 or mRNA-1273 vaccine. The table came from immunoSEQ multiplex PCR; TCRdb's copy has only in-frame clones and leaves some out. Of about 66,000 clones listed, 70% to 80% are singletons. The specimen was CD4+ T cells from PBMCs cultured without peptide, collected after COVID-19 vaccination. These receptors were obtained from a human donor who received a COVID-19 vaccine.

This chain connects TRBV28 to TRBJ2-1, with a possible D match to TRBD2 (5 bases). This CDR3 spans 13 amino acids. V lost 5 bases and J lost 2, with 7 bases in between. Germline assignment: CDR1 MDHEN and CDR2 SYDVKM. The CDR3 sequence: CASSPGTYNEQFF. As DNA, the CDR3 is TGTGCCAGCAGTCCGGGGACCTACAATGAGCAGTTCTTC.

The rearrangement joins TRBV30 to TRBJ1-2; 8 positions match TRBD1. With V trimmed by 6 bases and J by 9 bases, 12 bases remained unmatched. CDR3 size: 13 residues. Germline lookup yields CDR1 GTSNPN and CDR2 SVGIG (reference sequence). CDR3 nucleotide sequence: TGTGCCTGCTCTCCCAAAAGGACAGGGAGCTACACCTTC. Residues: CACSPKRTGSYTF.

J is TRBJ2-5 and V is TRBV9, with a weak D call TRBD2 (5 bases). Germline CDR1 and CDR2: SGDLS and YYNGEE. This CDR3 contains 15 residues. Trimming left V 0 bases short and J 5 bases short, with 14 bases between. CDR3 loop: CASSVAPSPGETQYF. In DNA, the CDR3 is TGTGCCAGCAGCGTAGCCCCTAGCCCCGGGGAGACCCAGTACTTC. Filled out from reference TRBV9 and TRBJ2-5, the complete variable domain reads DSGVTQTPKHLITATGQRVTLRCSPRSGDLSVYWYQQSLDQGLQFLIQYYNGEERAKGNILERFSAQQFPDLHSELNLSSLELGDSALYFCASSVAPSPGETQYFGPGTRLLVL.

This clone was seen a few times. V is TRBV7-2 and J is TRBJ1-2; tentatively, D is TRBD1 (5 bases). Germline CDR1 and CDR2: SGHTA and FQGNSA. V dropped 1 base and J dropped 4 bases, with 10 bases sitting between them. CDR3 length: 14 residues. The DNA of the CDR3 is TGTGCCAGCAGCTTAGTGACAGCAGGCTATGGCTACACCTTC. It codes for CASSLVTAGYGYTF.

This clone rates as medium-sized. The chain joins TRBV7-8 to TRBJ2-5; 13 bases map to TRBD2. This CDR3 has 18 residues. Germline CDR1 and CDR2: SGHVS and FQNEAQ. With V trimmed by 5 bases and J by 5 bases, 14 bases remained unmatched. The CDR3 loop reads CASSTRTVTSGGRETQYF. The CDR3 bases are TGTGCCAGCAGCACGCGGACTGTGACTAGCGGGGGGAGGGAGACCCAGTACTTC.

In its sample, this clone was seen once. The V and J genes are TRBV6-6 and TRBJ1-1; possibly TRBD1 for D (6 bases). The CDR3 has 14 residues. Germline V lookup: CDR1 MNHNY, CDR2 SVGAGI (reference sequence). Trimming took 4 bases from V and 3 from J, leaving 12 bases between them. CDR3 DNA: TGTGCCAGCAGTTCGGAACAGGGAGACACTGAAGCTTTCTTT. Its protein product is CASSSEQGDTEAFF.

The gene calls are TRBV7-2 and TRBJ2-3; no firm D call. This CDR3 is 14 amino acids long. V lost 4 bases to trimming and J lost 14 bases, with 22 bases between them. Per germline, CDR1 SGHTA and CDR2 FQGNSA. For the CDR3, the DNA is TGTGCCAGCAGCTCTAAAACAGAGGCTCCTACTCCGTATTTT. Amino acid sequence: CASSSKTEAPTPYF.

This chain connects TRBV9 to TRBJ1-3; tentatively, D is TRBD1 (6 bases). The CDR3 covers 14 residues. The V gene lost 4 bases and the J gene lost 6 bases, with 14 bases spanning the gap. The germline CDR1 and CDR2 sequences are SGDLS and YYNGEE. CDR3 DNA: TGTGCCAGCAGCCCGGGACACCTTGAAAACACCATATATTTT. The encoded protein is CASSPGHLENTIYF.

This clone appeared a few times. The chain employs TRBV6-2 or TRBV6-3 and TRBJ1-6; weak D call: TRBD1 (5 bases). CDR1 is MNHEY, CDR2 SVGEGT, per germline. The germline V and J ends were trimmed by 4 bases and 7 bases, with 14 bases remaining between them. There are 15 residues in the CDR3. This chain's CDR3 is CASSFRAAGNSPLHF. The CDR3, as DNA: TGTGCCAGCAGTTTTCGGGCAGCAGGGAATTCACCCCTCCACTTT.

The rearrangement uses TRBV5-6 and TRBJ2-3, with D perhaps assigned TRBD1 or TRBD2 (5 bases each). Trimming took off 3 bases at V and 6 bases at J, with 23 bases between the two ends. Germline CDR1 SGHDT, CDR2 YYEEEE. This CDR3 contains 17 residues. The CDR3 spells CASSSWGSGQRGDTQYF. The CDR3 DNA reads as TGTGCCAGCAGCTCATGGGGGTCGGGCCAGAGGGGTGATACGCAGTATTTT.

The V call is TRBV5-1, the J call TRBJ1-2, with D maybe TRBD1 (6 bases). V gave up 0 bases and J gave up 6 bases, with 12 bases separating them. CDR3 length: 14 residues. CDR1 SGHRS and CDR2 YFSETQ come from the germline V gene. Here the CDR3 reads CASSLGGRYDGYTF. The DNA of the CDR3 is TGCGCCAGCAGCTTGGGGGGGCGGTACGATGGCTACACCTTC.

Written as DNA, the CDR3 is TGTGCCAGCAGCGTAGGTTTGACAGGGCCTGGCGGCTACACCTTC. Translated, it gives CASSVGLTGPGGYTF. This chain connects TRBV9 to TRBJ1-2; 7 positions match TRBD1. The CDR3 is 15 amino acids. CDR1 and CDR2 (germline): SGDLS, YYNGEE. V lost 0 bases and J lost 8; bases outside the gene matches: 10.

The rearrangement links TRBV4-1 to TRBJ2-3; tentative D call: TRBD2 (5 bases). V was pared by 4 bases and J by 3 bases, with 11 bases between. CDR3 length: 14 residues. Germline values: CDR1 MGHRA, CDR2 YSYEKL. CDR3 protein: CASSLGLATDTQYF. Here the CDR3 DNA reads TGCGCCAGCAGCCTCGGACTGGCTACAGATACGCAGTATTTT.

V is TRBV6-1 and J is TRBJ1-1; no clear D. Between the trimmed V and J ends, which lost 2 bases and 7 bases, there was a span of 14 bases. The CDR3 is made up of 14 amino acids. Germline values: CDR1 MNHNS, CDR2 SASEGT. CDR3: CASSERLAPVEAFF. The CDR3 DNA follows: TGTGCCAGCAGTGAACGGTTGGCCCCCGTTGAAGCTTTCTTT.

This chain uses TRBV28 with TRBJ1-2; tentative D call: TRBD1 (5 bases). Germline lookup yields CDR1 MDHEN and CDR2 SYDVKM. The V end was cut by 5 bases, the J end by 8 bases, with 18 bases between. CDR3 size: 14 residues. The CDR3 DNA is TGTGCCAGCAGTCTACCCGGGGCAGGGCGGGGCTACACCTTC. Its protein is CASSLPGAGRGYTF.

This chain links TRBV19 with TRBJ1-5; TRBD1 is a possible D gene (6 bases). Trimming left V 7 bases short and J 7 bases short, with 17 bases between. CDR1 is LNHDA and CDR2 is SQIVND in the germline V gene (reference sequence). The CDR3 runs to 14 residues. CDR3 residues: CASTFSGQGQPQHF. CDR3 nucleotides: TGTGCCAGTACGTTCTCAGGGCAGGGGCAGCCCCAGCATTTT.

V usage is TRBV5-5 and J usage is TRBJ1-3, with no clear D. Trimming took 0 bases from V and 2 from J, leaving 12 bases between them. Germline V lookup: CDR1 SGHKS, CDR2 YYEKEE (reference sequence). The CDR3 contains 16 residues. The chain's CDR3 is CASSLVVASAGNTIYF. In nucleotides, the CDR3 is TGTGCCAGCAGCTTGGTGGTGGCTTCAGCTGGAAACACCATATATTTT.

V is TRBV6-5 and J is TRBJ2-2; D is unclear. The CDR3 is 12 residues long. The V end was cut by 8 bases, the J end by 2 bases, with 6 bases between. Germline V gene data show CDR1 as MNHEY and CDR2 as SVGAGI. The CDR3 is CASGPNTGELFF. Written as DNA, the CDR3 is TGTGCCAGCGGGCCAAACACCGGGGAGCTGTTTTTT.

The rearrangement links TRBV6-5 to TRBJ2-1; D is unresolved. This CDR3 spans 15 amino acids. V lost 6 bases and J lost 0, with 12 bases in between. CDR1 MNHEY and CDR2 SVGAGI come from the germline V gene. CDR3 residues: CASSPLMASYNEQFF. In nucleotides, the CDR3 is TGTGCCAGCAGCCCCCTGATGGCCTCCTACAATGAGCAGTTCTTC.

This rearrangement joins TRBV15 to TRBJ1-2; perhaps TRBD1 as D (5 bases). The CDR3 has 14 residues. From germline, CDR1 is LNHNV and CDR2 YYDKDF (reference sequence). Trimming shortened V by 5 bases and J by 4 bases, and 14 bases separated the two germline ends. In DNA, the CDR3 is TGTGCCACCAGCTTACGGCAGGGACTCTATGGCTACACCTTC. It yields the protein CATSLRQGLYGYTF.

In this sample, this clone turned up a few times. The chain uses TRBV19 and TRBJ1-2; D not certain. V lost 2 bases to trimming and J lost 4 bases, with 14 bases between them. The length of the CDR3 is 15 residues. CDR1 is LNHDA and CDR2 is SQIVND in the germline V gene (reference sequence). CDR3 DNA: TGTGCCAGTAGTATACCCGGCCGAAATTTCTATGGCTACACCTTC. It encodes CASSIPGRNFYGYTF.

This clone was detected only once. The rearrangement joins TRBV5-5 to TRBJ1-3; D is perhaps TRBD1 (5 bases). The germline CDR1 and CDR2 sequences are SGHKS and YYEKEE (reference sequence). Trimming removed 4 bases at V and 2 bases at J, with 13 bases between. There are 15 residues in the CDR3. This chain's CDR3 is CASSGAAGTGNTIYF. The CDR3 nucleotides are TGTGCCAGCAGCGGGGCGGCAGGGACTGGAAACACCATATATTTT.

This clone was seen a few times. The chain joins TRBV6-2 or TRBV6-3 to TRBJ1-6; D not certain. CDR3 size: 13 residues. V shed 2 bases and J shed 5 bases, with 4 bases lying between them. The V gene's germline CDR1 is MNHEY and CDR2 SVGEGT. In DNA form, the CDR3 reads TGTGCCAGCAGTTACCCGGATAATTCACCCCTCCACTTT. This codes for CASSYPDNSPLHF.

The chain links TRBV2 to TRBJ1-1; perhaps TRBD1 as D (6 bases). Germline V gives CDR1 SNHLY, CDR2 FYNNEI. The CDR3 is 14 residues long. Trimming took 4 bases from V and 1 from J, leaving 10 bases between them. As DNA, the CDR3 is TGTGCCAGCAGTGTACAGGGCACGAACACTGAAGCTTTCTTT. This translates into CASSVQGTNTEAFF.